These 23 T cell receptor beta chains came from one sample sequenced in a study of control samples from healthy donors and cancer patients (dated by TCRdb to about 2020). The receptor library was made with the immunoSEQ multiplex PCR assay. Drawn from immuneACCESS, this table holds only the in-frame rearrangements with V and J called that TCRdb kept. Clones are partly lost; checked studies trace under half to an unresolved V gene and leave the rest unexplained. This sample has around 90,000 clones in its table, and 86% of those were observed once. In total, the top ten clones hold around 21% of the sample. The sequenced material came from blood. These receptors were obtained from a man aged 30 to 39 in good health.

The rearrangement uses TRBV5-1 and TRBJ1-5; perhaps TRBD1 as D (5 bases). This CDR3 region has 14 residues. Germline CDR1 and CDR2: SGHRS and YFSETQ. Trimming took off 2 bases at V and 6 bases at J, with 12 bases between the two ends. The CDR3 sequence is CASSFNGGTQPQHF. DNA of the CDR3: TGCGCCAGCAGCTTTAACGGGGGAACTCAGCCCCAGCATTTT.

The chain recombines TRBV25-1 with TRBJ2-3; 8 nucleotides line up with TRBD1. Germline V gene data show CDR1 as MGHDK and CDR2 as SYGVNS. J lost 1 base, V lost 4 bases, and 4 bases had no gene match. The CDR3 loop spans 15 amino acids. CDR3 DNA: TGTGCCAGCAGTGTGGGACAGGTGGGCACAGATACGCAGTATTTT. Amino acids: CASSVGQVGTDTQYF.

The DNA for the CDR3 is TGCGCCAGCAGCCAAGTAGTTCGCGGTCTCTCCTACAATGAGCAGTTCTTC. This encodes CASSQVVRGLSYNEQFF. The V gene is TRBV4-1, the J gene TRBJ2-1; unclear D gene. With 1 base removed from V and 0 bases from J, the gap between germline ends came to 13 bases. Germline lookup yields CDR1 MGHRA and CDR2 YSYEKL. The CDR3 is made up of 17 amino acids.

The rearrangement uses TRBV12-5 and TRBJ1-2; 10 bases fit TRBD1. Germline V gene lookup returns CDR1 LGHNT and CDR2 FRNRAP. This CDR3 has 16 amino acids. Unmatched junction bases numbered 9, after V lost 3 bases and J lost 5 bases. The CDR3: CASGFSGDRGYYGYTF. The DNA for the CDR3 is TGTGCTAGTGGTTTTAGCGGGGACAGGGGTTATTATGGCTACACCTTC.

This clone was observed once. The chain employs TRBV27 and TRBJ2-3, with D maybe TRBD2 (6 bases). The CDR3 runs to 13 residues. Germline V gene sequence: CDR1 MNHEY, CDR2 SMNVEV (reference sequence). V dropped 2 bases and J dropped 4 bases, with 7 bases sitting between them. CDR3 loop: CASSLTGADTQYF. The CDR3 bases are TGTGCCAGCAGTTTAACGGGGGCAGATACGCAGTATTTT.

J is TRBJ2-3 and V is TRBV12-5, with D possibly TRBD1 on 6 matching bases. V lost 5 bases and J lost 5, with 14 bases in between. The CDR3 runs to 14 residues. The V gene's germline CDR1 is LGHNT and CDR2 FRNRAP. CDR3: CASGLNSQGDTQYF. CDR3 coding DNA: TGTGCTAGTGGTCTCAACTCACAGGGAGATACGCAGTATTTT. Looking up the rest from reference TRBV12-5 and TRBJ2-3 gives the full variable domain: DARVTQTPRHKVTEMGQEVTMRCQPILGHNTVFWYRQTMMQGLELLAYFRNRAPLDDSGMPKDRFSAEMPDATLATLKIQPSEPRDSAVYFCASGLNSQGDTQYFGPGTRLTVL.

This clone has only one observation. CDR3 bases: TGTGCCAGCAGTGAACCCCTAGCGAAAGCAGATACGCAGTATTTT. Amino acids: CASSEPLAKADTQYF. V usage is TRBV2 and J usage is TRBJ2-3, with D possibly TRBD2 on 6 matching bases. The CDR3 runs 15 residues. Germline V gene sequence: CDR1 SNHLY, CDR2 FYNNEI. V lost 2 bases to trimming and J lost 4 bases, with 13 bases between them.

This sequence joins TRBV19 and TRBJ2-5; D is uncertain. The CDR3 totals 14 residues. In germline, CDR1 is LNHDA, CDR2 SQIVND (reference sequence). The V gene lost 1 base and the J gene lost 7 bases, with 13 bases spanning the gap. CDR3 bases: TGTGCCAGTAGTATAGTTTGGGGAAAGGCGACCCAGTACTTC. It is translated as CASSIVWGKATQYF.

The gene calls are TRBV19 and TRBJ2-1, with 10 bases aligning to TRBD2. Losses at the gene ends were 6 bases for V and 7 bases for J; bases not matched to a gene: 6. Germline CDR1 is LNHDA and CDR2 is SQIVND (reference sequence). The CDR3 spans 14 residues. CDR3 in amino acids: CASRLAGRGNEQFF. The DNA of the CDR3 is TGTGCCAGTAGACTAGCGGGGCGCGGAAATGAGCAGTTCTTC.

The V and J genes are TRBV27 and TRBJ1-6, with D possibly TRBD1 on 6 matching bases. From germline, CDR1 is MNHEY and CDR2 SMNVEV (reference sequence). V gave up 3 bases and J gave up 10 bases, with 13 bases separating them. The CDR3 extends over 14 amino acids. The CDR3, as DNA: TGTGCCAGCAGTTTTGTACAGGGTAGATCACCCCTCCACTTT. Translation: CASSFVQGRSPLHF.

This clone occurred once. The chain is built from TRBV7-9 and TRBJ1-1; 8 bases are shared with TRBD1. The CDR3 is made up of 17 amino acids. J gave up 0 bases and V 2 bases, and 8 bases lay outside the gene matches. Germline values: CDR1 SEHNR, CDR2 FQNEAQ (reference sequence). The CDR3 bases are TGTGCCAGCAGCTTACCCGAGACAGGGGCCCTGAACACTGAAGCTTTCTTT. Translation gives CASSLPETGALNTEAFF.

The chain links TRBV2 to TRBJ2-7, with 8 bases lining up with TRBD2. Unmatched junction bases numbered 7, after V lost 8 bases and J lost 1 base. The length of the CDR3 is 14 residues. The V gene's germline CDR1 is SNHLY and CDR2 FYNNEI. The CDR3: CASRSGGRSYEQYV. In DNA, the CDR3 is TGTGCCAGCCGAAGCGGGGGCCGATCCTACGAGCAGTACGTC.

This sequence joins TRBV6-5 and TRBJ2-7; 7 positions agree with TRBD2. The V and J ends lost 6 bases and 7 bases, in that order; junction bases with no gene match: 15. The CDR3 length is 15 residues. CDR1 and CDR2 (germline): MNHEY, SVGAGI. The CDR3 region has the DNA TGTGCCAGCAGGGAGGAAGGGAGGGGCCATCGAGAGCAGTACTTC. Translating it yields CASREEGRGHREQYF.

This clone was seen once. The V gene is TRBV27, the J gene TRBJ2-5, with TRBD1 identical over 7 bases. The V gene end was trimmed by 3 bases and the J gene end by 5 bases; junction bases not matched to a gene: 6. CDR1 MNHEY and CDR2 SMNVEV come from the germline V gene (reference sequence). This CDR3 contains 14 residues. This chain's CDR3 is CASSFGQGEETQYF. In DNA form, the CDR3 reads TGTGCCAGCAGTTTCGGGCAGGGGGAGGAGACCCAGTACTTC.

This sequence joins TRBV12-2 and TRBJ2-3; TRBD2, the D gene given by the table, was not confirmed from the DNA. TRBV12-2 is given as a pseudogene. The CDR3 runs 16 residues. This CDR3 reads CASRLGGLAGTDTQYF. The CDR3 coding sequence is TGTGCAAGTCGCTTAGGGGGGCTAGCGGGCACAGATACGCAGTATTTT.

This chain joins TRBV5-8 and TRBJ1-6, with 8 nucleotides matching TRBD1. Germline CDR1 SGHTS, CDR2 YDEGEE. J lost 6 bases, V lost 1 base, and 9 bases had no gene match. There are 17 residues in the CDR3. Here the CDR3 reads CASSLQKTGGFNSPLHF. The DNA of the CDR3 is TGTGCCAGCAGCTTGCAAAAAACAGGGGGATTTAATTCACCCCTCCACTTT.

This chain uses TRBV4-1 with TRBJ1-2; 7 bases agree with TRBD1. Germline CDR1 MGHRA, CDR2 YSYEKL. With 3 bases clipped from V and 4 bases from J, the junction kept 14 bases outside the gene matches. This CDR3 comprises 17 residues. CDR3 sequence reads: CASSHQPGTTGTYGYTF. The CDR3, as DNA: TGCGCCAGCAGCCACCAACCCGGTACGACAGGGACCTATGGCTACACCTTC.

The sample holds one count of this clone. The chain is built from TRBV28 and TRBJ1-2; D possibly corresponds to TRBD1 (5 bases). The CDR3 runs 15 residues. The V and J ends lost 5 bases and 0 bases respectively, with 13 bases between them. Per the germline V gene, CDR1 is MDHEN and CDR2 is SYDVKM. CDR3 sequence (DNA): TGTGCCAGCAGTCCCGGGACGAAATCTAACTATGGCTACACCTTC. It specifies CASSPGTKSNYGYTF.

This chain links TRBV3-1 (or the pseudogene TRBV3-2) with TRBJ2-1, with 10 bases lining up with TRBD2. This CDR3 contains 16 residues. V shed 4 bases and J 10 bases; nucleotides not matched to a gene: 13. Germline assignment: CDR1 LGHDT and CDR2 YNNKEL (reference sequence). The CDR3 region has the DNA TGTGCCAGCAGCCTTAGAAAGCGGGGGGGCCCCGTAGAGCAGTTCTTC. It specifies CASSLRKRGGPVEQFF.

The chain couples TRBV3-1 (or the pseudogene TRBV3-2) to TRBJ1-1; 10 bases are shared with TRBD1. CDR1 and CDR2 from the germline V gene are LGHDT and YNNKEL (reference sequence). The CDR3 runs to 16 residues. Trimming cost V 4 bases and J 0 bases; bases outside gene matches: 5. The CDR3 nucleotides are TGTGCCAGCAGCCGGCCCGGGACAGGGGTGAACACTGAAGCTTTCTTT. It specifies CASSRPGTGVNTEAFF.

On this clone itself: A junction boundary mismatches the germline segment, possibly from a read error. The CDR3 region is CASSLASRGEEKLFF. As DNA, the CDR3 is TGTGCTAGCAGCTTAGCCTCGAGGGGAGAAGAAAAACTGTTTTTT. This chain connects TRBV7-7 to TRBJ1-4; tentative D call: TRBD1 (5 bases). CDR1 SSHAT and CDR2 FNYEAQ come from the germline V gene (reference sequence). CDR3 length equals 15 residues. The full variable domain, with the rest looked up from reference TRBV7-7 and TRBJ1-4, is GAGVSQSPRYKVTKRGQDVTLRCDPISSHATLYWYQQALGQGPEFLTYFNYEAQPDKSGLPSDRFSAERPEGSISTLTIQRTEQRDSAMYRCASSLASRGEEKLFFGSGTQLSVL.

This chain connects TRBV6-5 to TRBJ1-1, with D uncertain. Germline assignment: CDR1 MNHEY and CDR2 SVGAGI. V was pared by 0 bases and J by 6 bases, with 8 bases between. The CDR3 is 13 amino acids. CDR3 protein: CASSYSRWAEAFF. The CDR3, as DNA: TGTGCCAGCAGTTACTCGAGGTGGGCTGAAGCTTTCTTT.

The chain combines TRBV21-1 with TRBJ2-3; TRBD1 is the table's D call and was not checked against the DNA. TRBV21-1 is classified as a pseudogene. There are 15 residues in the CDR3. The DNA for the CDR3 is TGTGCCAGCAGAGCCTACAGGGGACGCACAGATACGCAGTATTTT. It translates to CASRAYRGRTDTQYF.